This TCR beta chain was observed in a study of CD8+CD57+ T cells in acquired aplastic anemia. Overall study results and limits: CD8+ Simpson's diversity in patients was not significantly different from that in controls. It was found that nearly 30 CD8+ CDR3 sequences were shared between patients and controls.

Profiles of TCR beta VDJ and CDR3 were generated from a genomic DNA template. TCRdb itself ran the reads through MiXCR, one entry per CDR3 protein. The sample records some 220,000 distinct CDR3 sequences, 34% being singletons. CDR1 SGHRS and CDR2 YFSETQ come from the germline V gene. V lost 0 bases to trimming and J lost 0 bases, with 12 bases between them. CDR3 length: 16 residues. With respect to this clonotype: Antigen specificity is unknown.

Sequencing used sorted CD4+, CD8+, or CD8+CD57+ T cells (not recorded which) from PBMCs. V and J are TRBV5-1 and TRBJ1-1; D call uncertain. The clonotype was recovered from a human donor in good health, serving as a control. The CDR3 bases are TGCGCCAGCAGCTTGGCTTTTCAGACCCTGAACACTGAAGCTTTCTTT. This gives the protein CASSLAFQTLNTEAFF.